These 25 T cell receptor beta chains came from one sample sequenced in a study of control samples from healthy donors and cancer patients. Sequencing used immunoSEQ multiplex PCR; TCRdb keeps in-frame clones, though not all of them. The table records 40,000 to 50,000 clones, around 94% of them present only once. Sequencing was performed on blood. These receptor sequences come from a man in his fifties or sixties in good health.

This chain links TRBV19 with TRBJ1-4, with D possibly TRBD1 on 5 matching bases. V was cut by 1 base and J by 2 bases, with 14 bases left in between. CDR1 LNHDA and CDR2 SQIVND come from the germline V gene (reference sequence). The CDR3 is 17 residues long. The CDR3 sequence is CASSIGGYRVTNEKLFF. The CDR3 DNA reads TGTGCCAGTAGTATAGGGGGGTATCGGGTGACTAATGAAAAACTGTTTTTT.

The CDR3 loop is CASSLALGEVDTQYF. CDR3 sequence (DNA): TGTGCCAGCAGCTTGGCCTTGGGGGAGGTGGATACGCAGTATTTT. This chain uses TRBV5-5 with TRBJ2-3; D possibly corresponds to TRBD2 (6 bases). In germline, CDR1 is SGHKS, CDR2 YYEKEE (reference sequence). V lost 0 bases and J 6 bases, leaving 14 bases between the germline ends. The CDR3 is 15 residues long.

The chain employs TRBV6-4 and TRBJ2-7; 10 positions match TRBD2. Trimming removed 6 bases from V and 5 bases from J; junction bases left unmatched: 10. The CDR3 spans 15 residues. In germline, CDR1 is MRHNA, CDR2 SNTAGT. CDR3 loop: CASSVLAGVGNEQYF. CDR3 sequence (DNA): TGTGCCAGCAGCGTTCTAGCGGGAGTTGGGAACGAGCAGTACTTC.

The rearrangement links TRBV27 to TRBJ2-3; TRBD2 is a possible D gene (6 bases). Trimming left V 3 bases short and J 6 bases short, with 22 bases between. CDR1 is MNHEY and CDR2 is SMNVEV in the germline V gene (reference sequence). The CDR3 extends over 17 amino acids. CDR3 region: CASSLILASGFGDTQYF. CDR3 DNA: TGTGCCAGCAGTTTGATACTAGCCTCCGGGTTTGGGGATACGCAGTATTTT.

V is TRBV19 and J is TRBJ2-5; D may correspond to TRBD1 or TRBD2 (6 bases each). V was cut by 3 bases and J by 5 bases, with 16 bases left in between. This CDR3 is built from 15 residues. Looked up from germline, CDR1 is LNHDA and CDR2 is SQIVND (reference sequence). CDR3 protein: CASSIRSGARETQYF. In DNA, the CDR3 is TGTGCCAGTAGTATTCGCTCGGGGGCCCGGGAGACCCAGTACTTC.

V usage is TRBV27 and J usage is TRBJ2-1; TRBD2 agrees at 9 bases. Losses at the gene ends were 6 bases for V and 7 bases for J; bases not matched to a gene: 10. This CDR3 contains 15 residues. Looked up from germline, CDR1 is MNHEY and CDR2 is SMNVEV (reference sequence). The CDR3 protein is CASSTPGLAVNEQFF. The CDR3 DNA sequence: TGTGCCAGCAGCACCCCGGGACTAGCTGTGAATGAGCAGTTCTTC.

V and J are TRBV2 and TRBJ1-6; D not resolved. This CDR3 comprises 13 residues. Trimming cost V 2 bases and J 7 bases, with 6 bases left between them. Germline V gene sequence: CDR1 SNHLY, CDR2 FYNNEI. The CDR3 reads CASSESGNSPLHF. Written as DNA, the CDR3 is TGTGCCAGCAGTGAATCCGGAAATTCACCCCTCCACTTT.

This clone was seen more than once but under ten times. The chain has TRBV6-4 and TRBJ1-1; a weak D match, TRBD1 (5 bases). The length of the CDR3 is 13 residues. V gave up 3 bases and J gave up 8 bases, with 13 bases separating them. CDR1 is MRHNA and CDR2 is SNTAGT in the germline V gene. CDR3 sequence (DNA): TGTGCCAGCAGTGAAGGGGAGGGGAGAGAAGCTTTCTTT. Translating gives CASSEGEGREAFF.

J is TRBJ1-5 and V is TRBV29-1; 7 nucleotides agree with TRBD1. The V and J ends lost 7 bases and 3 bases, in that order; junction bases with no gene match: 6. Germline CDR1 reads SQVTM; CDR2 reads ANQGSEA. The CDR3 covers 13 residues. CDR3 in amino acids: CSAAGTDNQPQHF. The CDR3 coding sequence is TGCAGCGCCGCAGGGACAGACAATCAGCCCCAGCATTTT.

The chain is built from TRBV19 and TRBJ2-3; D is tentatively TRBD1 or TRBD2 (5 bases each). Germline CDR1 is LNHDA and CDR2 is SQIVND (reference sequence). The CDR3 covers 19 residues. V was pared by 5 bases and J by 0 bases, with 24 bases between. The CDR3 loop is CASSFQGVAPGTSTDTQYF. The CDR3 DNA follows: TGTGCCAGTAGTTTCCAGGGTGTCGCCCCGGGAACTAGCACAGATACGCAGTATTTT.

The chain couples TRBV25-1 to TRBJ2-7, with 14 bases aligning to TRBD2. The CDR3 has 17 amino acids. Trimming took 4 bases from V and 4 from J; bases not matched to a gene: 9. Germline V gene lookup returns CDR1 MGHDK and CDR2 SYGVNS. The chain's CDR3 is CASSGGLAGVGRYEQYF. The CDR3 DNA follows: TGTGCCAGCAGTGGGGGACTAGCGGGAGTTGGTCGATACGAGCAGTACTTC.

This clone came up once. The chain joins TRBV19 to TRBJ2-3, with 8 bases aligning to TRBD1. J was trimmed by 0 bases and V by 10 bases; bases with no gene match: 6. This CDR3 region has 14 residues. Germline CDR1 and CDR2: LNHDA and SQIVND (reference sequence). The CDR3 reads CATTGTGSTDTQYF. The CDR3 DNA reads as TGTGCCACCACGGGGACAGGTAGCACAGATACGCAGTATTTT.

This chain joins TRBV10-1 and TRBJ2-2, with a weak D call TRBD2 (6 bases). Germline CDR1 and CDR2: WNHNN and SYGVQD (reference sequence). The CDR3 is made up of 14 amino acids. Trimming shortened V by 6 bases and J by 3 bases, and 11 bases separated the two germline ends. CDR3 sequence (DNA): TGCGCCAGCAGGCAGGAGCGGGACACCGGGGAGCTGTTTTTT. As protein: CASRQERDTGELFF.

The chain combines TRBV11-3 with TRBJ1-1, with unresolved D. Germline-derived CDR1 and CDR2 are SGHNT and YENEEA. With 1 base removed from V and 1 base from J, the gap between germline ends came to 4 bases. This CDR3 has 13 amino acids. The CDR3 DNA reads TGTGCCAGCAGCTTAGGCGAGAACACTGAAGCTTTCTTT. Protein product: CASSLGENTEAFF.

V usage is TRBV5-8 and J usage is TRBJ1-4; D gene ambiguous. Germline V gene data show CDR1 as SGHTS and CDR2 as YDEGEE. The CDR3 consists of 15 residues. Trimming shortened V by 5 bases and J by 0 bases, and 11 bases separated the two germline ends. CDR3 amino acids: CASRSLISTNEKLFF. CDR3 DNA: TGTGCCAGCAGGAGTCTCATTTCAACTAATGAAAAACTGTTTTTT.

This clone has only one observation. This chain uses TRBV10-1 with TRBJ1-1, with a tentative D call TRBD1 (5 bases). Germline CDR1 WNHNN, CDR2 SYGVQD (reference sequence). This CDR3 has 13 residues. Between the trimmed V and J ends, which lost 4 bases and 1 base, there was a span of 7 bases. CDR3 protein: CASSAQENTEAFF. The CDR3, as DNA: TGCGCCAGCAGTGCACAGGAGAACACTGAAGCTTTCTTT.

V usage is TRBV3-1 (or the pseudogene TRBV3-2) and J usage is TRBJ2-1; 7 bases line up with TRBD1. Germline CDR1 reads LGHDT; CDR2 reads YNNKEL (reference sequence). CDR3 length equals 17 residues. Unmatched junction bases numbered 6, after V lost 1 base and J lost 0 bases. CDR3: CASSQVAGTASYNEQFF. The CDR3 region has the DNA TGTGCCAGCAGCCAAGTTGCCGGGACAGCCTCCTACAATGAGCAGTTCTTC.

J is TRBJ2-1 and V is TRBV6-1, with D tentatively TRBD2 (5 bases). The V end was cut by 2 bases, the J end by 1 base, with 12 bases between. The CDR3 runs 16 residues. Germline CDR1 and CDR2: MNHNS and SASEGT. For the CDR3, the DNA is TGTGCCAGCAGTGAAATTTATGCGGGTTCCTACAATGAGCAGTTCTTC. Translated: CASSEIYAGSYNEQFF.

CDR3 protein: CSEREGQDTEAFF. The CDR3 nucleotides are TGCAGCGAGAGGGAGGGACAGGACACTGAAGCTTTCTTT. The rearrangement joins TRBV29-1 to TRBJ1-1; 8 nucleotides align to TRBD1. CDR3 length: 13 residues. The germline V gene has CDR1 SQVTM and CDR2 ANQGSEA. V shed 7 bases, J shed 3 bases, and the junction held 7 bases outside the gene matches.

This chain joins TRBV10-3 and TRBJ1-3; D is perhaps TRBD1 (5 bases). V lost 6 bases to trimming and J lost 4 bases, with 13 bases between them. The germline CDR1 and CDR2 sequences are ENHRY and SYGVKD. CDR3 length: 14 amino acids. The CDR3 reads CAISVGGSGNTIYF. The CDR3 coding sequence is TGTGCCATCAGCGTGGGGGGATCCGGAAACACCATATATTTT.

The chain couples TRBV29-1 to TRBJ1-4; D may be TRBD1 (6 bases). Germline values: CDR1 SQVTM, CDR2 ANQGSEA. Trimming left V 3 bases short and J 7 bases short, with 12 bases between. The CDR3 loop spans 13 amino acids. CDR3 region: CSVDRTDSEKLFF. As DNA, the CDR3 is TGCAGCGTTGATAGGACAGACAGTGAAAAACTGTTTTTT.

The chain links TRBV18 to TRBJ1-5; a possible D gene is TRBD1 (6 bases). Trimming shortened V by 3 bases and J by 1 base, and 10 bases separated the two germline ends. CDR3 size: 15 residues. Looked up from germline, CDR1 is KGHSH and CDR2 is LQKENI. The CDR3, as DNA: TGTGCCAGCTCACCGGATGGACAGAGCAATCAGCCCCAGCATTTT. This gives the protein CASSPDGQSNQPQHF.

CDR3 DNA: TGCGCCAGCAGCTTGGGGAGTAACGGGCCCTACGAGCAGTACTTC. It specifies CASSLGSNGPYEQYF. This sequence joins TRBV5-1 and TRBJ2-7; D gene uncertain. The length of the CDR3 is 15 residues. V lost 0 bases, J lost 2 bases, and 12 bases lay in between. Germline CDR1 reads SGHRS; CDR2 reads YFSETQ.

DNA for the CDR3: TGCGCCAGCAGCTTCGGACTAGCGGGGTCCTACGAGCAGTACTTC. This codes for CASSFGLAGSYEQYF. The V and J genes are TRBV5-1 and TRBJ2-7; the match to TRBD2 covers 12 bases. Germline loops: CDR1 SGHRS, CDR2 YFSETQ. The CDR3 consists of 15 residues. Germline trimming cut 2 bases from V and 1 base from J; bases unmatched to any gene: 1.

The V and J genes are TRBV6-5 and TRBJ1-1; maybe TRBD1 (5 bases). The CDR3 covers 13 residues. CDR1 is MNHEY, CDR2 SVGAGI, per germline. Trimming stripped 2 bases from V and 5 bases from J, with 9 bases between. This chain's CDR3 is CASSYGTGTEAFF. Here the CDR3 DNA reads TGTGCCAGCAGTTACGGGACGGGAACTGAAGCTTTCTTT.